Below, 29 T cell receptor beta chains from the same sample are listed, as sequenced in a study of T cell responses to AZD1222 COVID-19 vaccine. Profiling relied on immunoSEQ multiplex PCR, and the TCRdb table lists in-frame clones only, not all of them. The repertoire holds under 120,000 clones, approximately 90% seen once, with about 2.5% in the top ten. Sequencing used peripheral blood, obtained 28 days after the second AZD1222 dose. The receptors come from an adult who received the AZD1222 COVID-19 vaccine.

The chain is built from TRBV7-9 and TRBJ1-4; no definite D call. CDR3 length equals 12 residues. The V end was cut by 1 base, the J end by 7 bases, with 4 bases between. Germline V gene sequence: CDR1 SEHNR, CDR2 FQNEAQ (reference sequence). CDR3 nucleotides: TGTGCCAGCAGCTTAGTTGCTGAAAAACTGTTTTTT. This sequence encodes CASSLVAEKLFF. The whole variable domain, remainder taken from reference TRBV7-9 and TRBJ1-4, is DTGVSQNPRHKITKRGQNVTFRCDPISEHNRLYWYRQTLGQGPEFLTYFQNEAQLEKSRLLSDRFSAERPKGSFSTLEIQRTEQGDSAMYLCASSLVAEKLFFGSGTQLSVL.

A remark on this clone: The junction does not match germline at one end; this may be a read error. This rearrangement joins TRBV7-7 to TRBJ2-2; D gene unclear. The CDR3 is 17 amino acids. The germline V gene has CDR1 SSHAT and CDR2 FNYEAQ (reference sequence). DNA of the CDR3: TGTGCTAGCAGCTTATGCGGTTCGAGTCCAACATCGAAAGAGCTGTTTTTT. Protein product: CASSLCGSSPTSKELFF.

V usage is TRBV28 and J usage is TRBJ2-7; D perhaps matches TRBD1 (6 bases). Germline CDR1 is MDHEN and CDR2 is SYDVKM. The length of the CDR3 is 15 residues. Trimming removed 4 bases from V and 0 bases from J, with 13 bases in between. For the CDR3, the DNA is TGTGCCAGCAGTTCCGGACAGTCCTTCTCCTACGAGCAGTACTTC. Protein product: CASSSGQSFSYEQYF.

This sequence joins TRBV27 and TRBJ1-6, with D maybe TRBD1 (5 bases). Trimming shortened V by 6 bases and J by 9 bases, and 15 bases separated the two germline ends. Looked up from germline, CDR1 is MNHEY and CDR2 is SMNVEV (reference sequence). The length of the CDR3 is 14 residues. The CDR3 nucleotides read TGTGCCAGCAGGATCCAGGGAGGGCGTTCACCCCTCCACTTT. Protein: CASRIQGGRSPLHF.

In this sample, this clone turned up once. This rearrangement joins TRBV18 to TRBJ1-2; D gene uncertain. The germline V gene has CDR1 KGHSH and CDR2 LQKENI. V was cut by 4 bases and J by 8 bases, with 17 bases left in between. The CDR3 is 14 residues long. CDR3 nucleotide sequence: TGTGCCAGCTCACGTGAGGGAATTCAGTCAGGCTACACCTTC. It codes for CASSREGIQSGYTF.

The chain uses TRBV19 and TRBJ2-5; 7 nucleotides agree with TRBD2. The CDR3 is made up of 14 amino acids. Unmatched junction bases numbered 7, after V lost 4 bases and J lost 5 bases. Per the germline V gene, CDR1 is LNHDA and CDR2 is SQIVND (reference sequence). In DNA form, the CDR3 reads TGTGCCAGTAGTAAAAAAGCCGGGAGGGAGACCCAGTACTTC. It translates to CASSKKAGRETQYF. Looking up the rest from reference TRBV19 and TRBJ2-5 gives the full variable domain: DGGITQSPKYLFRKEGQNVTLSCEQNLNHDAMYWYRQDPGQGLRLIYYSQIVNDFQKGDIAEGYSVSREKKESFPLTVTSAQKNPTAFYLCASSKKAGRETQYFGPGTRLLVL.

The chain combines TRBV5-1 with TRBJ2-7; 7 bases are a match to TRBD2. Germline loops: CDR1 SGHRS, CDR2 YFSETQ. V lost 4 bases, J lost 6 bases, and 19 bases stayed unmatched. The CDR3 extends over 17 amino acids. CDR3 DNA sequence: TGCGCCAGCAGCCGTGGGCCCGAAGCGGGGCTCGTCGGCGAGCAGTACTTC. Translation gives CASSRGPEAGLVGEQYF. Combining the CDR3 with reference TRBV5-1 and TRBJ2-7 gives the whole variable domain KAGVTQTPRYLIKTRGQQVTLSCSPISGHRSVSWYQQTPGQGLQFLFEYFSETQRNKGNFPGRFSGRQFSNSRSEMNVSTLELGDSALYLCASSRGPEAGLVGEQYFGPGTRLTVT.

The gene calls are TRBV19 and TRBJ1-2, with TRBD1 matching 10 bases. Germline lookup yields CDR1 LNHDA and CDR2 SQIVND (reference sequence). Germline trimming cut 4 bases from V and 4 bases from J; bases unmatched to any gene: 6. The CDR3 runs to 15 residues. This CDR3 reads CASSKPGQGRYGYTF. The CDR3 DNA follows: TGTGCCAGTAGTAAGCCGGGACAGGGGCGCTATGGCTACACCTTC.

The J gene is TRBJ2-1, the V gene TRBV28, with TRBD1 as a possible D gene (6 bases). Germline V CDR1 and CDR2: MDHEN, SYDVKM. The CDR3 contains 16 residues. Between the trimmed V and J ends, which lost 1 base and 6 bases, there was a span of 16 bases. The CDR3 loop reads CASSLYRTESLNEQFF. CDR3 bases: TGTGCCAGCAGTTTATATAGGACAGAAAGTCTCAATGAGCAGTTCTTC.

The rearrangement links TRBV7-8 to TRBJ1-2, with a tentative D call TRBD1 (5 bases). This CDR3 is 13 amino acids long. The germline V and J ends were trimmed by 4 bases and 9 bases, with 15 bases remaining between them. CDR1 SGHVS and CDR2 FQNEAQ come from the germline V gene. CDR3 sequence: CASSWEDIGSYTF. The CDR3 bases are TGTGCCAGCAGCTGGGAGGACATAGGGAGCTACACCTTC.

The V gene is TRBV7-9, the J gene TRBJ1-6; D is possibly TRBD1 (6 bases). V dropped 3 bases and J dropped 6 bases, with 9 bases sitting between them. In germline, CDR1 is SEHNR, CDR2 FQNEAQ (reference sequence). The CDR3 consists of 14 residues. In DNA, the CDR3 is TGTGCCAGCAGCTTGGGGGGGCTTAATTCACCCCTCCACTTT. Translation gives CASSLGGLNSPLHF.

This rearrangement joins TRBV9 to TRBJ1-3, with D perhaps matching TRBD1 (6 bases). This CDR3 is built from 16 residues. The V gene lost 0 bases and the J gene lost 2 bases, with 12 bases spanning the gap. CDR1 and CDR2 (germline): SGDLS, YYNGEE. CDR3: CASSVGVGGTGNTIYF. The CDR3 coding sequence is TGTGCCAGCAGCGTAGGTGTAGGGGGAACTGGAAACACCATATATTTT.

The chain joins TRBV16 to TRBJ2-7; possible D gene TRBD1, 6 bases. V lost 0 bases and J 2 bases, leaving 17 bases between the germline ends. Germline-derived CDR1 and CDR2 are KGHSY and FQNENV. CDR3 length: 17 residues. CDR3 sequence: CASSQSTGRGNPYEQYF. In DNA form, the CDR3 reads TGTGCCAGCAGCCAATCGACGGGCAGGGGAAACCCCTACGAGCAGTACTTC. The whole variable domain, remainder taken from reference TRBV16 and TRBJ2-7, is GEEVAQTPKHLVRGEGQKAKLYCAPIKGHSYVFWYQQVLKNEFKFLISFQNENVFDETGMPKERFSAKCLPNSPCSLEIQATKLEDSAVYFCASSQSTGRGNPYEQYFGPGTRLTVT.

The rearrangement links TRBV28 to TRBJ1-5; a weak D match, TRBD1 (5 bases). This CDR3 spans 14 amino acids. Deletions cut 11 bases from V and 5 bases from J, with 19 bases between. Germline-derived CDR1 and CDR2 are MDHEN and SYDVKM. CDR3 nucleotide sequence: TGTGCCGGGCGAGGGGCAGGGTCTTATCAGCCCCAGCATTTT. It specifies CAGRGAGSYQPQHF. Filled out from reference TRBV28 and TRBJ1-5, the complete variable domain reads DVKVTQSSRYLVKRTGEKVFLECVQDMDHENMFWYRQDPGLGLRLIYFSYDVKMKEKGDIPEGYSVSREKKERFSLILESASTNQTSMYLCAGRGAGSYQPQHFGDGTRLSIL.

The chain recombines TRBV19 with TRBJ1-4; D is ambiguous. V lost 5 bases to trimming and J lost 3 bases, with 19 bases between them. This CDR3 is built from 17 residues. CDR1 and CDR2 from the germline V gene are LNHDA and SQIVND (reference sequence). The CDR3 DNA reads TGTGCCAGTAGTGCCCGACACGGAACCGTACCTAATGAAAAACTGTTTTTT. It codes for CASSARHGTVPNEKLFF.

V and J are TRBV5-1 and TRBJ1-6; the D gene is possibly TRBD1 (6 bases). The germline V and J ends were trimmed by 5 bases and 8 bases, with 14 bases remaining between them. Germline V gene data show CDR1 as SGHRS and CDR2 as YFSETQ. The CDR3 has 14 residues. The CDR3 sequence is CASRTGGEDSPLHF. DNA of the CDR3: TGCGCCAGCAGGACAGGCGGGGAAGATTCACCCCTCCACTTT.

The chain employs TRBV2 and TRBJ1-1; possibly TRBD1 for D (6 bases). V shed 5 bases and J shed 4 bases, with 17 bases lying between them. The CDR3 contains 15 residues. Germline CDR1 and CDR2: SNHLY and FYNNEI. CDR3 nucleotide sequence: TGTGCCAGCAGTAGGAACAGGGAAGCGGGCACTGAAGCTTTCTTT. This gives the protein CASSRNREAGTEAFF.

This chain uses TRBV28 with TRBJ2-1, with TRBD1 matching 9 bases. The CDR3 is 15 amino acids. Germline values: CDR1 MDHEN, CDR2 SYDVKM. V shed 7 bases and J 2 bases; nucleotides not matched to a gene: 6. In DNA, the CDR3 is TGTGCCAGCAACATTCGGGACAGGGCCTACAATGAGCAGTTCTTC. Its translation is CASNIRDRAYNEQFF.

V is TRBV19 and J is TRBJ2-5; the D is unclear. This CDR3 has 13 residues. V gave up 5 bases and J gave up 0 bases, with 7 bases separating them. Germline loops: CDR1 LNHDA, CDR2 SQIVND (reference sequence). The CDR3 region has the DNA TGTGCCAGTAGTGGAAACTACCAAGAGACCCAGTACTTC. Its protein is CASSGNYQETQYF.

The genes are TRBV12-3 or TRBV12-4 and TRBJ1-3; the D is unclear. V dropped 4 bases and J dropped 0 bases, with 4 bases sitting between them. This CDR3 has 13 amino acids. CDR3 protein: CASSSGSGNTIYF. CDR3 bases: TGTGCCAGCAGTTCCGGCTCTGGAAACACCATATATTTT.

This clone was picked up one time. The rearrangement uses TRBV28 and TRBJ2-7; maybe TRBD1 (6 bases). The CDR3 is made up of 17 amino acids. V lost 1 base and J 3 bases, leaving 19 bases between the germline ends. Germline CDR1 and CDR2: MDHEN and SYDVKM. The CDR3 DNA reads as TGTGCCAGCAGTTTATTTTCCCAATCCCAGGGGTACTACGAGCAGTACTTC. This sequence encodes CASSLFSQSQGYYEQYF.

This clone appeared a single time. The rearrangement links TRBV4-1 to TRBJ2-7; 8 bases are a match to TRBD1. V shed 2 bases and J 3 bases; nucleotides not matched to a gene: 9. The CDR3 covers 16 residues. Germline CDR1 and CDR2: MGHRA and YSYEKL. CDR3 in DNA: TGCGCCAGCAGCCAACCGGACAGGGTTTCGATCTACGAGCAGTACTTC. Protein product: CASSQPDRVSIYEQYF.

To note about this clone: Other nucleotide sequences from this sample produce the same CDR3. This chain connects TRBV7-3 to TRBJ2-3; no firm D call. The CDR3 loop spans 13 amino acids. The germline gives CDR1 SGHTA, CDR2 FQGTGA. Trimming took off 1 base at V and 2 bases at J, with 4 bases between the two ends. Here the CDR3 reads CASSLNPTDTQYF. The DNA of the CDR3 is TGTGCCAGCAGCTTAAACCCCACAGATACGCAGTATTTT.

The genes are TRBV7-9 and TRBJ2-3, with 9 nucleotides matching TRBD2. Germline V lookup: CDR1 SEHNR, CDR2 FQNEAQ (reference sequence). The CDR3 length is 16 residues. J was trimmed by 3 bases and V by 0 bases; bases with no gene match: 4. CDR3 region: CASSLADAGGTDTQYF. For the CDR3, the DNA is TGTGCCAGCAGCTTAGCGGACGCGGGAGGGACAGATACGCAGTATTTT.

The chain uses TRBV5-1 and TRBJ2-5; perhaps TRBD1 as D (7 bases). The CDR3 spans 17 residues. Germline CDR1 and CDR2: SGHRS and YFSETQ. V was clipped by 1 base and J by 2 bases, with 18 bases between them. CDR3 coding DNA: TGCGCCAGCAGCTTGATGGGCAGGGGGGCGTCTCAAGAGACCCAGTACTTC. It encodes CASSLMGRGASQETQYF. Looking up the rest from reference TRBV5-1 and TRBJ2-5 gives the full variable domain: KAGVTQTPRYLIKTRGQQVTLSCSPISGHRSVSWYQQTPGQGLQFLFEYFSETQRNKGNFPGRFSGRQFSNSRSEMNVSTLELGDSALYLCASSLMGRGASQETQYFGPGTRLLVL.

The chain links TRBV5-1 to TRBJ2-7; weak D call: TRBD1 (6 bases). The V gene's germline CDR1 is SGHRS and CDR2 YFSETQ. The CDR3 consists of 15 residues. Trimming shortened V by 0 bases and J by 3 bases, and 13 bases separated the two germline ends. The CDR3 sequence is CASSLVSGQGYEQYF. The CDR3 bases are TGCGCCAGCAGCTTGGTCTCGGGACAAGGCTACGAGCAGTACTTC.

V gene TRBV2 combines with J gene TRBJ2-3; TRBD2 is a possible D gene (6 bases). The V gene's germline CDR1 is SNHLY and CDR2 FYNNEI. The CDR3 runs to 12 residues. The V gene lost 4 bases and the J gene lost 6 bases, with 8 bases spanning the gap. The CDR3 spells CASSAGADTQYF. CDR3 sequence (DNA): TGTGCCAGCAGTGCGGGAGCGGATACGCAGTATTTT.

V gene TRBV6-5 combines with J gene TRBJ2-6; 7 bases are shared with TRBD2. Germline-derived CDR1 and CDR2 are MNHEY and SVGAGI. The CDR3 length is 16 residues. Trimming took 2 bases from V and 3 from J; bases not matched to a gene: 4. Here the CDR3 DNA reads TGTGCCAGCAGTTACGGCGGGAGTGTTGGGGCCAACGTCCTGACTTTC. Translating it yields CASSYGGSVGANVLTF.

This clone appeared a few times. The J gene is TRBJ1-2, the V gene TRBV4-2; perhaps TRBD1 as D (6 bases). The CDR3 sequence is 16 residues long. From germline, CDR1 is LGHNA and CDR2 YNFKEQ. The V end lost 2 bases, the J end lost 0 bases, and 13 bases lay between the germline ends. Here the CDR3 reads CASSQTQGATNYGYTF. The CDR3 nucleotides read TGTGCCAGCAGCCAAACACAGGGAGCCACTAACTATGGCTACACCTTC.